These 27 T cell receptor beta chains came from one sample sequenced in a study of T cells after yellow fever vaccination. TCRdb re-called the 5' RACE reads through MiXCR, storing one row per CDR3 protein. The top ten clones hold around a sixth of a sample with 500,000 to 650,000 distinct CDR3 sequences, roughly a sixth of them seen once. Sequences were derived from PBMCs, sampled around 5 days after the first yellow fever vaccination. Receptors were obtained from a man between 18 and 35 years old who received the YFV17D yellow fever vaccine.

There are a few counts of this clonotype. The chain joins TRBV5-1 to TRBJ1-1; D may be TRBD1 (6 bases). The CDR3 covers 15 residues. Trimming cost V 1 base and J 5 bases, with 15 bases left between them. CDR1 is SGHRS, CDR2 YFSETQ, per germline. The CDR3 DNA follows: TGCGCCAGCAGCTTGTCAGGGTCGGGGGCGACTGAAGCTTTCTTT. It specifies CASSLSGSGATEAFF.

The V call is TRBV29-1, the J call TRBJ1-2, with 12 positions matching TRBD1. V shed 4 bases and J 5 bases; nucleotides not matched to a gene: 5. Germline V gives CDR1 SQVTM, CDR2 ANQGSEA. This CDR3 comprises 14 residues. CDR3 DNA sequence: TGCAGCGTTGCCGGGGACAGGGGGCTGTATGGCTACACCTTC. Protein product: CSVAGDRGLYGYTF.

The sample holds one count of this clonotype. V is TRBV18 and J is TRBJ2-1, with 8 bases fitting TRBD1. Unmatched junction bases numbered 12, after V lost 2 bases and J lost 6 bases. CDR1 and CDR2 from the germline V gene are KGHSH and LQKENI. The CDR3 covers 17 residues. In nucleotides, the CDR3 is TGTGCCAGCTCACCAACCCCGGGGACAGGCTCGTCCAATGAGCAGTTCTTC. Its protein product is CASSPTPGTGSSNEQFF.

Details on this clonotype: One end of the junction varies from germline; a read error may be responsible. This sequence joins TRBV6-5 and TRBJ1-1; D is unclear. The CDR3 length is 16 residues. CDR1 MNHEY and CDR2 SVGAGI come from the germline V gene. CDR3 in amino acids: CASGYGVGRYNTEAFF. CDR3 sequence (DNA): TGTGCCAGCGGTTACGGGGTAGGCAGGTATAACACTGAAGCTTTCTTT.

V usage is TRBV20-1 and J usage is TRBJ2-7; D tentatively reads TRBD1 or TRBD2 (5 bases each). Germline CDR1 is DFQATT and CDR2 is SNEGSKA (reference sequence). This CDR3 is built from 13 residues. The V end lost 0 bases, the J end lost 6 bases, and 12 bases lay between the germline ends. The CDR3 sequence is CSARDGGVGEQYF. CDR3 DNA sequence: TGCAGTGCTAGAGATGGGGGAGTGGGCGAGCAGTACTTC.

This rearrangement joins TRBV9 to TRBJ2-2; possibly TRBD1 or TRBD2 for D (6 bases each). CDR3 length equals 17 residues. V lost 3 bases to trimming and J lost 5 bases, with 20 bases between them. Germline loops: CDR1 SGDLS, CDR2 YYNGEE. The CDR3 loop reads CASSALPTGADTGELFF. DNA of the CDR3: TGTGCCAGCAGCGCCCTTCCCACGGGGGCGGATACCGGGGAGCTGTTTTTT.

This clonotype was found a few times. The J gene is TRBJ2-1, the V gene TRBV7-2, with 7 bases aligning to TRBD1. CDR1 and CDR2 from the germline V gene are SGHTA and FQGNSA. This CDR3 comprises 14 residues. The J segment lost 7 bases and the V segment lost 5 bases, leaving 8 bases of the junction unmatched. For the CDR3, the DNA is TGTGCCAGCAGCCGACCCGGCAGGGGGAATGAGCAGTTCTTC. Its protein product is CASSRPGRGNEQFF.

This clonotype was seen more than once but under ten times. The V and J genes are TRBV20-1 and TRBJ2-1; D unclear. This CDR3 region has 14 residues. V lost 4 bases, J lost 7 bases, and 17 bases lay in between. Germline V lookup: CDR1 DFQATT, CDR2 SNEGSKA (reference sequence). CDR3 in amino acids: CSATPQQEGNEQFF. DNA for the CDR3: TGCAGTGCTACACCCCAGCAAGAAGGGAATGAGCAGTTCTTC.

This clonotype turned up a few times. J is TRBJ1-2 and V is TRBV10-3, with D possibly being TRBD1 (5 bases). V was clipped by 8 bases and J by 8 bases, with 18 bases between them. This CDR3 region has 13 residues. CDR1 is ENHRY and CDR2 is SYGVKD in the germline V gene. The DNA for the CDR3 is TGTGCCATCCAAGGGACCTCTTCGGCCGGCTACACCTTC. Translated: CAIQGTSSAGYTF.

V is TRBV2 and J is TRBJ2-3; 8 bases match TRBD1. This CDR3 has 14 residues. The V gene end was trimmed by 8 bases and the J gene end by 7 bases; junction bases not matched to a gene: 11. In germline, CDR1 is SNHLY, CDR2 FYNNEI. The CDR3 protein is CASLMTGERYTQYF. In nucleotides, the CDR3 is TGTGCCAGCTTGATGACAGGGGAGCGTTATACGCAGTATTTT.

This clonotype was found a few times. CDR3 protein: CASRSSGGSSYEQYF. The DNA for the CDR3 is TGTGCCAGCAGGTCAAGCGGGGGAAGCTCCTACGAGCAGTACTTC. The chain combines TRBV7-2 with TRBJ2-7; 8 bases fit TRBD2. The CDR3 is made up of 15 amino acids. Germline lookup yields CDR1 SGHTA and CDR2 FQGNSA. With V trimmed by 6 bases and J by 0 bases, 7 bases remained unmatched.

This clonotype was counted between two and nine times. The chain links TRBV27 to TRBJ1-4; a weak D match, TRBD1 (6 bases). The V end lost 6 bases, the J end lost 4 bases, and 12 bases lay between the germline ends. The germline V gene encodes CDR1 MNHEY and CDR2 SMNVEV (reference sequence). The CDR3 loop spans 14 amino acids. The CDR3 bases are TGTGCCAGCAGCCGCGGACAGATTAATGAAAAACTGTTTTTT. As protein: CASSRGQINEKLFF.

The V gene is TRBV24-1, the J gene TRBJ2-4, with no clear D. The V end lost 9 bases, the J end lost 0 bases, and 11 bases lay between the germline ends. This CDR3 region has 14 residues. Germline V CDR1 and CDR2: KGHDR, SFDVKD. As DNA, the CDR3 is TGTGCCACCTATGACGGCGTAGCCAAAAACATTCAGTACTTC. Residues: CATYDGVAKNIQYF.

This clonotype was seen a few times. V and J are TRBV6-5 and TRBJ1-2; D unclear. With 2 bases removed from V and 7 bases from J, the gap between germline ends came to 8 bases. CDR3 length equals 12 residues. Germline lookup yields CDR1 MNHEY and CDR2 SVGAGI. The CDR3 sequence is CASSYPGTGYTF. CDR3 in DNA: TGTGCCAGCAGTTACCCGGGAACTGGCTACACCTTC.

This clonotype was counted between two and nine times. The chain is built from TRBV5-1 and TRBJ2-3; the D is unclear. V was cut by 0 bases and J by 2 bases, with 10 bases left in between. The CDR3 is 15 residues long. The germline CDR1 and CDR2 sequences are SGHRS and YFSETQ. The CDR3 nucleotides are TGCGCCAGCAGCTTGGAGGGCGCGACCACAGATACGCAGTATTTT. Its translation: CASSLEGATTDTQYF. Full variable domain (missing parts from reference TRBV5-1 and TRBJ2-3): KAGVTQTPRYLIKTRGQQVTLSCSPISGHRSVSWYQQTPGQGLQFLFEYFSETQRNKGNFPGRFSGRQFSNSRSEMNVSTLELGDSALYLCASSLEGATTDTQYFGPGTRLTVL.

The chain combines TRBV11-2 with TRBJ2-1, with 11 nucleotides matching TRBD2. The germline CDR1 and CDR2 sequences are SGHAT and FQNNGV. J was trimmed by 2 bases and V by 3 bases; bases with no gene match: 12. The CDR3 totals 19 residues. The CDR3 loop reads CASSFVPLAGGEAYNEQFF. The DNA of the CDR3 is TGTGCCAGCAGCTTCGTCCCTCTAGCGGGGGGAGAAGCCTACAATGAGCAGTTCTTC.

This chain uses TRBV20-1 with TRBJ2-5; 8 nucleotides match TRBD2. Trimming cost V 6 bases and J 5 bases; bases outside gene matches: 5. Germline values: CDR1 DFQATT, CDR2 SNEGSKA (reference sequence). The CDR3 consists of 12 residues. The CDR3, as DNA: TGCAGTGCCGGGGGGGCCGGGGAGACCCAGTACTTC. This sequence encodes CSAGGAGETQYF.

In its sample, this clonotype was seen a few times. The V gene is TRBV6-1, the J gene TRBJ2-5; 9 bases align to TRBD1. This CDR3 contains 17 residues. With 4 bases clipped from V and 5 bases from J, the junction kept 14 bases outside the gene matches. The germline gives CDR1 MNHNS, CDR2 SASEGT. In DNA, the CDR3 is TGTGCCAGCAGTGTCACGGGACAGGGAGTCCCATTGGAGACCCAGTACTTC. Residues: CASSVTGQGVPLETQYF.

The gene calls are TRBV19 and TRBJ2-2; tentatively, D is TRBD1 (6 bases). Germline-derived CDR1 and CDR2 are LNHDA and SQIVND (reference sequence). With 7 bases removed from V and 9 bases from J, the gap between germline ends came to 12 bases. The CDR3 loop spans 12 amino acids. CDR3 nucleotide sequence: TGTGCCAGTATCACAGGGCGAAGGGAGCTGTTTTTT. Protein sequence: CASITGRRELFF.

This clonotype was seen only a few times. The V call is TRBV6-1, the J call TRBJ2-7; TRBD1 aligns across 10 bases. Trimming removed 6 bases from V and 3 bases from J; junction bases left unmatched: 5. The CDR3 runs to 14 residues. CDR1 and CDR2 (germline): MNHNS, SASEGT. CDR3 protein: CASSRTGGLYEQYF. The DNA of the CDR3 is TGTGCCAGCAGCCGGACAGGGGGTCTCTACGAGCAGTACTTC.

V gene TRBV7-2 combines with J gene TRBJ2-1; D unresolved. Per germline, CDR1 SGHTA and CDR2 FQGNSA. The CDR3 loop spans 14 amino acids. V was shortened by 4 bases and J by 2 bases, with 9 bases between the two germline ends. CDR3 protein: CASSSSPTYNEQFF. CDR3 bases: TGTGCCAGCAGCTCCAGTCCTACCTACAATGAGCAGTTCTTC.

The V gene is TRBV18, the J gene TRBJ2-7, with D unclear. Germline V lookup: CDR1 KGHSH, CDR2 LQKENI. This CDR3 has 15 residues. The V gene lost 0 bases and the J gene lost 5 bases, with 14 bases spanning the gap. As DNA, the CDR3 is TGTGCCAGCTCACCACCTGGGCAGTTACGGGACGAGCAGTACTTC. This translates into CASSPPGQLRDEQYF.

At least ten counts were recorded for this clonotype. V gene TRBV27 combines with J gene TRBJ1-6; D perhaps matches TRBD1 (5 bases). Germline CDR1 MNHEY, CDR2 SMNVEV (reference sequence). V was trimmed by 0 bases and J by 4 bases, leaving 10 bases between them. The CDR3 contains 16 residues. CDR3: CASSLSPGWYNSPLHF. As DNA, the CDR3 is TGTGCCAGCAGTTTATCCCCAGGGTGGTATAATTCACCCCTCCACTTT.

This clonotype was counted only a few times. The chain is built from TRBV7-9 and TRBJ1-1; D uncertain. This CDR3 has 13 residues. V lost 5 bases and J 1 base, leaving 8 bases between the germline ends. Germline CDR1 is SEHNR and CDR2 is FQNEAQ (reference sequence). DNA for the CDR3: TGTGCCAGCAGCGAATATCAGAACACTGAAGCTTTCTTT. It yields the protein CASSEYQNTEAFF.

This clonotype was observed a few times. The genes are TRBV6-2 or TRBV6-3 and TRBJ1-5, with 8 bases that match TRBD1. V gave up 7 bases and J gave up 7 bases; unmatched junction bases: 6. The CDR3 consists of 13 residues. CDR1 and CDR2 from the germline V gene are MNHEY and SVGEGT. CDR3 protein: CASTDRGGQPQHF. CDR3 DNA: TGTGCCAGCACCGACAGGGGCGGGCAGCCCCAGCATTTT.

CDR3 loop: CASSVAEGTEAFF. DNA for the CDR3: TGTGCCAGCAGCGTAGCGGAAGGCACTGAAGCTTTCTTT. This chain links TRBV9 with TRBJ1-1; D is ambiguous. The V and J ends lost 0 bases and 4 bases respectively, with 7 bases between them. Germline loops: CDR1 SGDLS, CDR2 YYNGEE. This CDR3 is 13 amino acids long.

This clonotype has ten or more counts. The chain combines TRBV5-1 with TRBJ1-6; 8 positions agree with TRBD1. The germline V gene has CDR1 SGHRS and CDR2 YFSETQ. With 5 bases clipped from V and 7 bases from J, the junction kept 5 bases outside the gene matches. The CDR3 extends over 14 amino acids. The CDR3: CASSSGQENSPLHF. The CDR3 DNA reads TGCGCCAGCAGTTCGGGACAGGAGAATTCACCCCTCCACTTT. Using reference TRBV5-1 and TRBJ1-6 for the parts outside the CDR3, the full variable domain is KAGVTQTPRYLIKTRGQQVTLSCSPISGHRSVSWYQQTPGQGLQFLFEYFSETQRNKGNFPGRFSGRQFSNSRSEMNVSTLELGDSALYLCASSSGQENSPLHFGNGTRLTVT.